A single TCR delta chain is shown here with its context. A far larger clone is one nucleotide away, so this likely arose from a read error. Other nucleotide sequences in the sample specify the same CDR3. The data were obtained in a study of γδ T cells in repeated Plasmodium falciparum infection. Study-level information: Malian children with intense seasonal malaria exposure were compared with matched Australian children. Four controlled malaria infections with P. falciparum NF54 spanned about 600 days. Malian repertoires were sampled cross-sectionally without transmission and longitudinally through febrile malaria.

TCRdb processed the multiplex PCR reads again with the CATT caller. This sample carries 45,000 to 60,000 delta-chain clones, more than 1.5% of them seen once, and the ten largest clones take about 24%. Sequences were obtained from gamma-delta T cells from blood. The sequence was obtained from a pool of human donors (malaria-infected and uninfected, not separated).

The CDR3 sequence: CALGELRSYDAVLGAIPFTDKLIF. CDR3 nucleotide sequence: TGTGCTCTTGGGGAACTACGATCCTACGACGCCGTACTGGGGGCTATTCCTTTCACCGATAAACTCATCTTT. The rearrangement uses TRDV1 and TRDJ1; 8 positions agree with TRDD3. Per the germline V gene, CDR1 is TSWWSYY and CDR2 is QGS. Germline trimming cut 0 bases from V and 1 base from J; bases unmatched to any gene: 28. This CDR3 spans 24 amino acids.